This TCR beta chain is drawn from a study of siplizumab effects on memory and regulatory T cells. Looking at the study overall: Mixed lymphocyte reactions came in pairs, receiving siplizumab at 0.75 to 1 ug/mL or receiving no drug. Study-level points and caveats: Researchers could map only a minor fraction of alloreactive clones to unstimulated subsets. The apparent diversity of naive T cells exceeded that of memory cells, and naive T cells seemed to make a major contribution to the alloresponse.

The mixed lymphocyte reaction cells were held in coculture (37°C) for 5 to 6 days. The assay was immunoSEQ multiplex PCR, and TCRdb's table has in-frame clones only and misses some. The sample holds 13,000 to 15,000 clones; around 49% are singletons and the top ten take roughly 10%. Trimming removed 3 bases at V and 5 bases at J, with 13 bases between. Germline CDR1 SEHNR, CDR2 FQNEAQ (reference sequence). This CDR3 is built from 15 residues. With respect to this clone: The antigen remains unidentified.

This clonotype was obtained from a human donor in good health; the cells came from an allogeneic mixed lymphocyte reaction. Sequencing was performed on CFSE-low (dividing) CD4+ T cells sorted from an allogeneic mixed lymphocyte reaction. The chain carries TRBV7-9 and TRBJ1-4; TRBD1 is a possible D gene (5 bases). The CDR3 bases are TGTGCCAGCAGCTTTGAGGGGAGACGGAATGAAAAACTGTTTTTT. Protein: CASSFEGRRNEKLFF.